Each of the 2 T cell receptor beta chains below was sequenced from the same sample in a study of shared clonotypes between healthy human individuals. Naivety among CD8 cells was defined by CD45RO negativity and positive CCR7 selection, thereby excluding terminally differentiated effector memory CD45RA+ cells. Assay used: immunoSEQ multiplex PCR; TCRdb lists only in-frame clones, some missing. The table includes 2 million to 2.5 million clones, 90% to 95% detected once. The material sequenced was naive CD8+ T cells from PBMCs. The receptors shown here come from a man in his late teens or twenties in good health. Some clones in this sample may be carry-over from other donors' samples.

The chain combines TRBV27 with TRBJ2-1; TRBD2 is a possible D gene (5 bases). V lost 6 bases to trimming and J lost 7 bases, with 16 bases between them. CDR3 length: 14 residues. Germline assignment: CDR1 MNHEY and CDR2 SMNVEV (reference sequence). The CDR3 spells CASSSLLAENEQFF. CDR3 DNA sequence: TGTGCCAGCAGCTCCCTTCTAGCAGAGAATGAGCAGTTCTTC.

The CDR3 DNA reads as TGCAGCGTTGATGCCGGGAGGGGTTGGAACAATGAGCAGTTCTTC. Translating gives CSVDAGRGWNNEQFF. This sequence joins TRBV29-1 and TRBJ2-1; 8 nucleotides match TRBD2. The CDR3 runs to 15 residues. The V segment lost 3 bases and the J segment 5 bases; nucleotides outside the gene matches: 9. Germline CDR1 reads SQVTM; CDR2 reads ANQGSEA.